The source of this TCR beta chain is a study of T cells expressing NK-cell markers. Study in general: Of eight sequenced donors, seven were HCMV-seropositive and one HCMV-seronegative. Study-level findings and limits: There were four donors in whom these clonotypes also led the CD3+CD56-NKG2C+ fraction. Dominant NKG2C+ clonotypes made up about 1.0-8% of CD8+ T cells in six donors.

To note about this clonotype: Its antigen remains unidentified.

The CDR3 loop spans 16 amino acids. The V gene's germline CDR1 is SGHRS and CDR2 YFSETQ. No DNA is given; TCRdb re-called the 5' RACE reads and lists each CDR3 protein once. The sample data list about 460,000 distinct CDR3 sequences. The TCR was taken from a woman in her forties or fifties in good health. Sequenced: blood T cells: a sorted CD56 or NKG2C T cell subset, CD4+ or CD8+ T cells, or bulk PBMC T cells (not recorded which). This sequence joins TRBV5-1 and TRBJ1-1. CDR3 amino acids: CASSLLGRAVNTEAFF. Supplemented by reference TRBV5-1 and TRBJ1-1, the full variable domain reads KAGVTQTPRYLIKTRGQQVTLSCSPISGHRSVSWYQQTPGQGLQFLFEYFSETQRNKGNFPGRFSGRQFSNSRSEMNVSTLELGDSALYLCASSLLGRAVNTEAFFGQGTRLTVV.